This T cell receptor (beta chain) was profiled in a study of CD8 T cells in Susac syndrome. This CDR3 has 11 residues. The V end was cut by 8 bases, the J end by 8 bases, with 10 bases between. Germline-derived CDR1 and CDR2 are LGHDT and YNNKEL (reference sequence). Roughly 0.5 to 1 ug RNA was reverse transcribed with random hexamers. From the immunoSEQ multiplex PCR reads, TCRdb called clonotypes with MiXCR, one entry per CDR3 protein. The sample lists about 200,000 distinct CDR3 sequences; roughly 94% were seen once. The chain couples TRBV3-1 to TRBJ2-1, with D uncertain. The sequenced sample consisted of CD4+ T cells from PBMCs. This sequence was found in a human donor in good health. The CDR3 DNA follows: TGTGCCAGCGCCCTCGTCGATGAGCAGTTCTTC. It translates to CASALVDEQFF.